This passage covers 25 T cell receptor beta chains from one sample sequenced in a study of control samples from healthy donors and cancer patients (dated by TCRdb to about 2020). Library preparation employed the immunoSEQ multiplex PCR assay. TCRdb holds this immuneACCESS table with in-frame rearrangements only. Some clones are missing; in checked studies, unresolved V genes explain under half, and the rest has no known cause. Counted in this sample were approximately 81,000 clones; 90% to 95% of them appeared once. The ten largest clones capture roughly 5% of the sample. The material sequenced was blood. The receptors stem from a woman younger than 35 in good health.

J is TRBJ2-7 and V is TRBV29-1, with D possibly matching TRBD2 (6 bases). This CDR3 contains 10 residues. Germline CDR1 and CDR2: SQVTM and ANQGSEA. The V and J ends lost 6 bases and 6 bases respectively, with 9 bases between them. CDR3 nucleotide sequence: TGCAGCGTGCGGGACTCCGAGCAGTACTTC. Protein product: CSVRDSEQYF.

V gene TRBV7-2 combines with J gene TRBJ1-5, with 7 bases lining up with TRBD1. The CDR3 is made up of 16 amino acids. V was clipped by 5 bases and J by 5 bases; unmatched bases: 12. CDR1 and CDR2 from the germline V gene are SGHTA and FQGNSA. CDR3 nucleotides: TGTGCCAGCAGCCTCCCGGGACAGCCCATCGATCAGCCCCAGCATTTT. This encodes CASSLPGQPIDQPQHF. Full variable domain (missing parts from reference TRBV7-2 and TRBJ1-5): GAGVSQSPSNKVTEKGKDVELRCDPISGHTALYWYRQSLGQGLEFLIYFQGNSAPDKSGLPSDRFSAERTGGSVSTLTIQRTQQEDSAVYLCASSLPGQPIDQPQHFGDGTRLSIL.

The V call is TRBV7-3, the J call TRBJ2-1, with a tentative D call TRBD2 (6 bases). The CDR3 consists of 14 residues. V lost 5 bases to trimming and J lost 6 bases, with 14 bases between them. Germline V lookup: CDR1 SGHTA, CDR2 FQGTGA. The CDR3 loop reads CASSPLAGGNEQFF. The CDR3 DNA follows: TGTGCCAGCAGCCCACTAGCAGGAGGCAATGAGCAGTTCTTC.

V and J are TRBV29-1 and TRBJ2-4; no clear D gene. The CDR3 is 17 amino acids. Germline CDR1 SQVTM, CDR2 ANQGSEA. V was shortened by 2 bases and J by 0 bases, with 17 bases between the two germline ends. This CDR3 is CSVEKVTRSQAKNIQYF. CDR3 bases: TGCAGCGTTGAAAAGGTCACCCGGTCCCAAGCCAAAAACATTCAGTACTTC.

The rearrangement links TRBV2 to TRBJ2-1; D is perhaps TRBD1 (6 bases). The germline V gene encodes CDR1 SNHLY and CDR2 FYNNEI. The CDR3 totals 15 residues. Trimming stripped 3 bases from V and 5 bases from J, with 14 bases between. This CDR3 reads CASSDGTPNHNEQFF. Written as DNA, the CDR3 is TGTGCCAGCAGTGACGGGACACCTAATCACAATGAGCAGTTCTTC.

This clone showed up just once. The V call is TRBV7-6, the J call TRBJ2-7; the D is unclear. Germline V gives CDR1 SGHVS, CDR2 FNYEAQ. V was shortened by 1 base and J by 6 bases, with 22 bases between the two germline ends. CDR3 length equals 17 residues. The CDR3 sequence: CASSLGGQTLRSGEQYF. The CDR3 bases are TGTGCCAGCAGCTTAGGTGGTCAGACGTTGCGTTCGGGCGAGCAGTACTTC.

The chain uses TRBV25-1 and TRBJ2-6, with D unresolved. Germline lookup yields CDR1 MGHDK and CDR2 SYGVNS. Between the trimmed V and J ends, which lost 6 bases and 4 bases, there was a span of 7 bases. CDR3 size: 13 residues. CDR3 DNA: TGTGCCAGCAGGACATCGGGGGCCAACGTCCTGACTTTC. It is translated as CASRTSGANVLTF.

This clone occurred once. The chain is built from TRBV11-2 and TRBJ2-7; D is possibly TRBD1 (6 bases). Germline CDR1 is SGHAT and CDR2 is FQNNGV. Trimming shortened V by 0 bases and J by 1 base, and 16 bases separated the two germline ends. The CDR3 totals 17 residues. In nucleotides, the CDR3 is TGTGCCAGCAGCTTAGATCGGGCAGGGGTTGGATCCTACGAGCAGTACTTC. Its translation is CASSLDRAGVGSYEQYF.

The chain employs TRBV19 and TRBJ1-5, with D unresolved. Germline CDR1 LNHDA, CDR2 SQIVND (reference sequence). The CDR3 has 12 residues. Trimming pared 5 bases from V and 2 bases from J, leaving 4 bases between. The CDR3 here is CASSVGNQPQHF. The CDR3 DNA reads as TGTGCCAGTAGTGTCGGCAATCAGCCCCAGCATTTT.

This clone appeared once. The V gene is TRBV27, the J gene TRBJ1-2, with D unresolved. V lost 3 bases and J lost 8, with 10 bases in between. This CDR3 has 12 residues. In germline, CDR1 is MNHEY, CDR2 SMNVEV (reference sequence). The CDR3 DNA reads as TGTGCCAGCAGTTTTGCGGGAGGGGGCTACACCTTC. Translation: CASSFAGGGYTF.

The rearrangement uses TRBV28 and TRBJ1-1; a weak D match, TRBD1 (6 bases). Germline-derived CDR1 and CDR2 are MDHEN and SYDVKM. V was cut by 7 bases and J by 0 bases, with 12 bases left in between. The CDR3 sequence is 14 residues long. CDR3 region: CASNIQGVNTEAFF. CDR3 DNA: TGTGCCAGCAACATACAGGGCGTGAACACTGAAGCTTTCTTT. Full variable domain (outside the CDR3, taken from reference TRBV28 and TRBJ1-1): DVKVTQSSRYLVKRTGEKVFLECVQDMDHENMFWYRQDPGLGLRLIYFSYDVKMKEKGDIPEGYSVSREKKERFSLILESASTNQTSMYLCASNIQGVNTEAFFGQGTRLTVV.

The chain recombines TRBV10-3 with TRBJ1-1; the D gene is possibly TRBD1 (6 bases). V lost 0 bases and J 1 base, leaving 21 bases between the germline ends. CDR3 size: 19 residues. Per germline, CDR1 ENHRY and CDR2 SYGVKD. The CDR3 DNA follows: TGTGCCATCAGTGAGTCTGGGACCGGGACACCCTTGAGGAACACTGAAGCTTTCTTT. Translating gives CAISESGTGTPLRNTEAFF.

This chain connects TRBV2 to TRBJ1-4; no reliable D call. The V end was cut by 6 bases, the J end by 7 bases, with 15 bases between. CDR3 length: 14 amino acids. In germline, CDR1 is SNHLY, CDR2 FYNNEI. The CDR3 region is CASRATGFGEKLFF. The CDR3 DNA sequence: TGTGCCAGCAGGGCAACGGGGTTCGGTGAAAAACTGTTTTTT.

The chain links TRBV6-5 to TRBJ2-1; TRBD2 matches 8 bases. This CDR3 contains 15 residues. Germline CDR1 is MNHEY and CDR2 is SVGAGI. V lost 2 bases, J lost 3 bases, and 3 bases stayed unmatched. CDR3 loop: CASSYGTRLYNEQFF. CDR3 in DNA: TGTGCCAGCAGTTACGGGACTAGGCTCTACAATGAGCAGTTCTTC.

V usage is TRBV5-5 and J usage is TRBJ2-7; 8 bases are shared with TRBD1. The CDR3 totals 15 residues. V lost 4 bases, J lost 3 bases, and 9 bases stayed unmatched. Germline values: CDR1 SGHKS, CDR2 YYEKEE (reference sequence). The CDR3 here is CASSLKDRDNYEQYF. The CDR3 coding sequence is TGTGCCAGCAGCCTTAAGGACAGGGACAACTACGAGCAGTACTTC.

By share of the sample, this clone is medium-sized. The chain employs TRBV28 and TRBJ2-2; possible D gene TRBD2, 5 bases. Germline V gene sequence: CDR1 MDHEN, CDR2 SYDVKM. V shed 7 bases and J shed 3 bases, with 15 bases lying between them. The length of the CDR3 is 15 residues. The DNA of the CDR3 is TGTGCCAGCACCCTAGGAGGAAGGGACACCGGGGAGCTGTTTTTT. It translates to CASTLGGRDTGELFF.

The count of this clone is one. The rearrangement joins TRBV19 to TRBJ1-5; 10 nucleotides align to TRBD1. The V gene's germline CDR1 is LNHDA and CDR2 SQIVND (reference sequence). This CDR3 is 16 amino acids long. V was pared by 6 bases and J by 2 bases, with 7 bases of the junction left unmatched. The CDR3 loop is CASSRDRGSGNQPQHF. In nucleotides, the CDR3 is TGTGCCAGTAGCCGGGACAGGGGTTCGGGCAATCAGCCCCAGCATTTT.

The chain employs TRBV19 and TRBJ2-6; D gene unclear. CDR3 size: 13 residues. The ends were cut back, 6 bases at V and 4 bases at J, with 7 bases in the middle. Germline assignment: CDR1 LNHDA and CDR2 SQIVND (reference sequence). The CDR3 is CASSRGGANVLTF. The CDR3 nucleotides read TGTGCCAGTAGCCGCGGAGGGGCCAACGTCCTGACTTTC.

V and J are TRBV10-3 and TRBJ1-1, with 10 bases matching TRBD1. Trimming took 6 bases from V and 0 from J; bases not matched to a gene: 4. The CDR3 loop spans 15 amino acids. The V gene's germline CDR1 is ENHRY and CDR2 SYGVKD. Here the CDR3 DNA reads TGTGCCATCAGGGGGGGGACAGGGGTGAACACTGAAGCTTTCTTT. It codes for CAIRGGTGVNTEAFF.

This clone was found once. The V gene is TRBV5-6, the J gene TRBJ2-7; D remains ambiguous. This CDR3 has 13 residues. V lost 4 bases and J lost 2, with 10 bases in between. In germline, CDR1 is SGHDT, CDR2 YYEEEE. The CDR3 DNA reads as TGTGCCAGCAGCGACATGGCGGCCTACGAGCAGTACTTC. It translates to CASSDMAAYEQYF.

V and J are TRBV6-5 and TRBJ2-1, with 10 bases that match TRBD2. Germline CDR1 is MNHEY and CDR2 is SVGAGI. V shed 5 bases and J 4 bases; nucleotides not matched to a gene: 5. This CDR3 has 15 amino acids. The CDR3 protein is CASSSGLAAYNEQFF. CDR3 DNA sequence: TGTGCCAGCAGTAGCGGACTAGCGGCATACAATGAGCAGTTCTTC.

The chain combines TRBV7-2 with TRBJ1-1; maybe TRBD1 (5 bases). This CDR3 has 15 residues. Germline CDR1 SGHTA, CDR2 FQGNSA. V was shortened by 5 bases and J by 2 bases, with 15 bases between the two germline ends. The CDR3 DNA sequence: TGTGCCAGCAGCCAAACCGGGACCGCAAACACTGAAGCTTTCTTT. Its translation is CASSQTGTANTEAFF.

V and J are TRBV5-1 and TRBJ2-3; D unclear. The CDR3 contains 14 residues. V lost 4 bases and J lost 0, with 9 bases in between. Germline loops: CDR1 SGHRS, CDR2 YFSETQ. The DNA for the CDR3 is TGCGCCAGCAGCCCCCAATTTAGCACAGATACGCAGTATTTT. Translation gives CASSPQFSTDTQYF.

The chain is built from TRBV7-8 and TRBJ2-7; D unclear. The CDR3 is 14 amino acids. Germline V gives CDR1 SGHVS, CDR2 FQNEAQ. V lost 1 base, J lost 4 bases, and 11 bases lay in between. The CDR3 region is CASSLGHRNYEQYF. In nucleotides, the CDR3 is TGTGCCAGCAGCTTAGGCCACAGAAATTACGAGCAGTACTTC.

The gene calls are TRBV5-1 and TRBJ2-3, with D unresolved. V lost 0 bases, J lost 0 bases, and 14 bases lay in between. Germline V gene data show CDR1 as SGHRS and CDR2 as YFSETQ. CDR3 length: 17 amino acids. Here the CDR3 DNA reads TGCGCCAGCAGCTTGGTAGCCCGGTCCACTAGCACAGATACGCAGTATTTT. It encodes CASSLVARSTSTDTQYF.